The 15 T cell receptor beta chains below were found in one sample sequenced in a study of blood T cell repertoires in COVID-19. Sequencing used immunoSEQ multiplex PCR; TCRdb keeps in-frame clones, though not all of them. This sample has approximately 260,000 clones, with 88% found just once. Specimen: peripheral blood. These receptor sequences come from a woman between 65 and 79 years old with COVID-19, enrolled during active disease.

The chain recombines TRBV11-2 with TRBJ2-1; 9 nucleotides match TRBD2. J lost 5 bases, V lost 1 base, and 3 bases had no gene match. The CDR3 totals 15 residues. The germline V gene encodes CDR1 SGHAT and CDR2 FQNNGV. The CDR3 DNA sequence: TGTGCCAGCAGCTTAGCTAGCGGGAACAACAATGAGCAGTTCTTC. Its protein is CASSLASGNNNEQFF.

This clone was counted only a few times. The J gene is TRBJ2-5, the V gene TRBV29-1; D may be TRBD1 (5 bases). Germline CDR1 and CDR2: SQVTM and ANQGSEA. The V and J ends lost 7 bases and 1 base respectively, with 13 bases between them. The CDR3 length is 13 residues. Written as DNA, the CDR3 is TGCAGCGCAGGGTTACAGGTCCAAGAGACCCAGTACTTC. Protein sequence: CSAGLQVQETQYF.

The V call is TRBV15, the J call TRBJ1-3, with D possibly matching TRBD1 (6 bases). Germline V gives CDR1 LNHNV, CDR2 YYDKDF (reference sequence). V was trimmed by 3 bases and J by 4 bases, leaving 22 bases between them. This CDR3 contains 18 residues. The DNA for the CDR3 is TGTGCCACCAGCAGTATGCCGTCCGCGGGGGCGTACGGAAACACCATATATTTT. It codes for CATSSMPSAGAYGNTIYF.

This clone is a singleton in its sample. The chain carries TRBV2 and TRBJ2-5, with 7 bases aligning to TRBD1. The CDR3 contains 15 residues. Germline CDR1 is SNHLY and CDR2 is FYNNEI. After removal of 8 bases from V and 5 bases from J, the junction contained 14 bases not matched to a gene. As DNA, the CDR3 is TGTGCCAGCCAAAAAGACGGACAGGATTGGGAGACCCAGTACTTC. It yields the protein CASQKDGQDWETQYF. The full variable domain, rest sourced from reference TRBV2 and TRBJ2-5, is EPEVTQTPSHQVTQMGQEVILRCVPISNHLYFYWYRQILGQKVEFLVSFYNNEISEKSEIFDDQFSVERPDGSNFTLKIRSTKLEDSAMYFCASQKDGQDWETQYFGPGTRLLVL.

The CDR3 DNA sequence: TGTGCCAGCAGTTCCGGGACAGTCTACGAGCAGTACTTC. It yields the protein CASSSGTVYEQYF. The rearrangement links TRBV6-2 or TRBV6-3 to TRBJ2-7; 7 bases map to TRBD1. This CDR3 is built from 13 residues. The J segment lost 3 bases and the V segment lost 4 bases, leaving 3 bases of the junction unmatched. Germline CDR1 is MNHEY and CDR2 is SVGEGT.

The chain employs TRBV30 and TRBJ2-7; 7 nucleotides line up with TRBD1. Germline V gene lookup returns CDR1 GTSNPN and CDR2 SVGIG (reference sequence). There are 12 residues in the CDR3. V shed 2 bases, J shed 3 bases, and the junction held 1 base outside the gene matches. This CDR3 is CAWSWDSYEQYF. CDR3 nucleotides: TGTGCCTGGAGTTGGGACAGCTACGAGCAGTACTTC. The full variable domain, completed using reference TRBV30 and TRBJ2-7, is SQTIHQWPATLVQPVGSPLSLECTVEGTSNPNLYWYRQAAGRGLQLLFYSVGIGQISSEVPQNLSASRPQDRQFILSSKKLLLSDSGFYLCAWSWDSYEQYFGPGTRLTVT.

This clone has at least ten counts. The rearrangement joins TRBV4-1 to TRBJ1-5; tentatively, D is TRBD1 (5 bases). Germline V gene sequence: CDR1 MGHRA, CDR2 YSYEKL. Between the trimmed V and J ends, which lost 0 bases and 6 bases, there was a span of 9 bases. This CDR3 comprises 14 residues. The CDR3 region has the DNA TGCGCCAGCAGCCAAGAGGGGGGGGTTCAGCCCCAGCATTTT. Its translation is CASSQEGGVQPQHF.

The chain employs TRBV28 and TRBJ1-4; TRBD1 matches 9 bases. Germline lookup yields CDR1 MDHEN and CDR2 SYDVKM. V lost 6 bases and J lost 6; bases outside the gene matches: 5. The CDR3 covers 14 residues. Written as DNA, the CDR3 is TGTGCCAGCAGGCCCACAGGGGGCGATGAAAAACTGTTTTTT. Protein product: CASRPTGGDEKLFF.

This chain connects TRBV3-1 (or the pseudogene TRBV3-2) to TRBJ1-3, with D perhaps matching TRBD1 (5 bases). The CDR3 covers 15 residues. The germline V gene encodes CDR1 LGHDT and CDR2 YNNKEL (reference sequence). Trimming stripped 4 bases from V and 3 bases from J, with 13 bases between. CDR3 sequence: CASSPGGGYGNTIYF. The CDR3 region has the DNA TGTGCCAGCAGCCCCGGGGGAGGATATGGAAACACCATATATTTT.

The rearrangement uses TRBV7-3 and TRBJ2-7; 9 bases map to TRBD2. V lost 1 base, J lost 5 bases, and 3 bases stayed unmatched. The CDR3 is 14 residues long. Germline V gene lookup returns CDR1 SGHTA and CDR2 FQGTGA. The CDR3 protein is CASSLSGRAHEQYF. CDR3 bases: TGTGCCAGCAGCTTAAGCGGGAGGGCCCACGAGCAGTACTTC.

The CDR3 DNA is TGTGCCAGTGCAGTAACGGGAGGAAGAGAGCAGTACTTC. It specifies CASAVTGGREQYF. The rearrangement links TRBV19 to TRBJ2-7, with 7 bases matching TRBD2. Germline V gene sequence: CDR1 LNHDA, CDR2 SQIVND (reference sequence). Trimming took 8 bases from V and 7 from J; bases not matched to a gene: 11. This CDR3 is 13 amino acids long. Full variable domain (missing parts from reference TRBV19 and TRBJ2-7): DGGITQSPKYLFRKEGQNVTLSCEQNLNHDAMYWYRQDPGQGLRLIYYSQIVNDFQKGDIAEGYSVSREKKESFPLTVTSAQKNPTAFYLCASAVTGGREQYFGPGTRLTVT.

The chain carries TRBV6-5 and TRBJ1-3; D call uncertain. The CDR3 loop spans 10 amino acids. Between the trimmed V and J ends, which lost 7 bases and 8 bases, there was a span of 6 bases. Germline CDR1 reads MNHEY; CDR2 reads SVGAGI. CDR3 sequence: CASTFDTIYF. In DNA, the CDR3 is TGTGCCAGCACCTTCGACACCATATATTTT.

The chain employs TRBV11-2 and TRBJ1-4; D not certain. Germline CDR1 is SGHAT and CDR2 is FQNNGV. Trimming took 5 bases from V and 0 from J, leaving 10 bases between them. This CDR3 has 15 residues. CDR3 nucleotides: TGTGCCAGCAGCGCGTTAGTTGCAACTAATGAAAAACTGTTTTTT. The encoded protein is CASSALVATNEKLFF.

There are a few counts of this clone. The chain combines TRBV18 with TRBJ1-3; D gene ambiguous. This CDR3 contains 15 residues. V was cut by 4 bases and J by 0 bases, with 10 bases left in between. Germline V lookup: CDR1 KGHSH, CDR2 LQKENI. CDR3 nucleotide sequence: TGTGCCAGCTCACGCTCGCAGGACTCTGGAAACACCATATATTTT. Residues: CASSRSQDSGNTIYF.

This rearrangement joins TRBV5-1 to TRBJ2-3, with D maybe TRBD2 (6 bases). Germline V CDR1 and CDR2: SGHRS, YFSETQ. The CDR3 contains 15 residues. With 2 bases removed from V and 0 bases from J, the gap between germline ends came to 10 bases. CDR3 in amino acids: CASSLSGRSTDTQYF. CDR3 nucleotides: TGCGCCAGCAGCTTAAGCGGGCGTAGCACAGATACGCAGTATTTT.